The 26 T cell receptor beta chains below were found in one sample sequenced in a study of T cell responses to AZD1222 COVID-19 vaccine. Assay: immunoSEQ multiplex PCR; the TCRdb copy retains only in-frame clones and omits some. The sample shows 150,000 to 180,000 clones, less than 90% of them seen only once. Source: peripheral blood, taken after recovery from COVID-19. These receptors originate from an adult who had recovered from COVID-19.

The V and J genes are TRBV5-5 and TRBJ2-7; 9 nucleotides line up with TRBD1. J lost 3 bases, V lost 2 bases, and 6 bases had no gene match. The CDR3 totals 15 residues. Germline V gene sequence: CDR1 SGHKS, CDR2 YYEKEE (reference sequence). CDR3 in amino acids: CASSLTTGGLYEQYF. In nucleotides, the CDR3 is TGTGCCAGCAGCTTAACAACAGGGGGCCTCTACGAGCAGTACTTC.

CDR3 region: CASSKGQGRDYEQYF. Here the CDR3 DNA reads TGTGCCAGCAGCAAGGGACAGGGAAGGGACTACGAGCAGTACTTC. The chain uses TRBV11-3 and TRBJ2-7, with TRBD1 matching over 9 bases. Per the germline V gene, CDR1 is SGHNT and CDR2 is YENEEA. Losses at the gene ends were 5 bases for V and 3 bases for J; bases not matched to a gene: 8. This CDR3 is 15 amino acids long.

This clone was recorded only once. The chain joins TRBV13 to TRBJ1-1, with 9 bases matching TRBD1. Trimming took 6 bases from V and 4 from J; bases not matched to a gene: 12. CDR1 and CDR2 from the germline V gene are PRHDT and FYEKMQ (reference sequence). The CDR3 loop spans 16 amino acids. DNA for the CDR3: TGTGCCAGCAGTAGACAGGGGGGGCCTTACCCCACTGAAGCTTTCTTT. It codes for CASSRQGGPYPTEAFF.

The CDR3, as DNA: TGCAGTGCTAGTCTCGGGCGGTCTGGGGGAGGTACGCAGTATTTT. Translation gives CSASLGRSGGGTQYF. The V gene is TRBV20-1, the J gene TRBJ2-3; TRBD2 might be the D (6 bases). Germline CDR1 is DFQATT and CDR2 is SNEGSKA (reference sequence). The length of the CDR3 is 15 residues. Trimming took 3 bases from V and 8 from J, leaving 21 bases between them.

V usage is TRBV5-6 and J usage is TRBJ1-1, with 9 bases lining up with TRBD1. The CDR3 runs 18 residues. Germline V gives CDR1 SGHDT, CDR2 YYEEEE. Trimming removed 2 bases from V and 2 bases from J; junction bases left unmatched: 13. This chain's CDR3 is CASSFKDRGRVGNTEAFF. The CDR3 DNA sequence: TGTGCCAGCAGCTTCAAGGACAGGGGACGGGTGGGAAACACTGAAGCTTTCTTT.

V usage is TRBV24-1 and J usage is TRBJ2-1; 9 nucleotides align to TRBD1. V gave up 3 bases and J gave up 4 bases; unmatched junction bases: 6. The CDR3 covers 16 residues. CDR1 is KGHDR, CDR2 SFDVKD, per germline. DNA for the CDR3: TGTGCCACCAGTGATACAGGGGGCGCAAAATACAATGAGCAGTTCTTC. Protein: CATSDTGGAKYNEQFF.

The V and J genes are TRBV7-8 and TRBJ1-5; D unclear. Germline V lookup: CDR1 SGHVS, CDR2 FQNEAQ. V lost 7 bases to trimming and J lost 5 bases, with 12 bases between them. The CDR3 contains 13 residues. Written as DNA, the CDR3 is TGTGCCAGCACCCCGGGAGTCGATCAGCCCCAGCATTTT. Residues: CASTPGVDQPQHF.

The count of this clone is one. The gene calls are TRBV28 and TRBJ1-4; 8 bases line up with TRBD1. CDR1 is MDHEN and CDR2 is SYDVKM in the germline V gene. With V trimmed by 5 bases and J by 0 bases, 5 bases remained unmatched. This CDR3 is 16 amino acids long. CDR3 sequence (DNA): TGTGCCAGCAGTAGGGGACAGGCCGCAACTAATGAAAAACTGTTTTTT. Translation: CASSRGQAATNEKLFF.

The rearrangement uses TRBV6-1 and TRBJ1-2; maybe TRBD1 (5 bases). Per the germline V gene, CDR1 is MNHNS and CDR2 is SASEGT. The CDR3 spans 15 residues. Trimming removed 1 base from V and 6 bases from J, with 15 bases in between. For the CDR3, the DNA is TGTGCCAGCAGTGAAGTTTCTGGGCAGGGCCATGGCTACACCTTC. Its translation is CASSEVSGQGHGYTF.

The chain couples TRBV18 to TRBJ1-2; a weak D match, TRBD1 (5 bases). The germline V and J ends were trimmed by 6 bases and 5 bases, with 16 bases remaining between them. Germline CDR1 reads KGHSH; CDR2 reads LQKENI. This CDR3 has 14 residues. The CDR3 DNA reads as TGTGCCAGCTCCCTCGGGACTGCCGAATATGGCTACACCTTC. It codes for CASSLGTAEYGYTF.

The CDR3 region has the DNA TGTGCCAGCAGCTTAGACGGGCGTGGGAATCAGCCCCAGCATTTT. Translated, it gives CASSLDGRGNQPQHF. This rearrangement joins TRBV7-3 to TRBJ1-5; no firm D call. V lost 2 bases and J 4 bases, leaving 12 bases between the germline ends. There are 15 residues in the CDR3. In germline, CDR1 is SGHTA, CDR2 FQGTGA.

The V and J genes are TRBV28 and TRBJ2-7; 12 bases line up with TRBD2. V dropped 2 bases and J dropped 3; count of bases not matched to a gene: 5. The CDR3 has 16 amino acids. Per the germline V gene, CDR1 is MDHEN and CDR2 is SYDVKM. The CDR3 DNA reads as TGTGCCAGCAGTTTACCCCGGACTAGCGGGAACTACGAGCAGTACTTC. It is translated as CASSLPRTSGNYEQYF.

This chain joins TRBV5-1 and TRBJ1-2, with 9 nucleotides matching TRBD1. The CDR3 totals 14 residues. CDR1 is SGHRS and CDR2 is YFSETQ in the germline V gene. V lost 4 bases to trimming and J lost 7 bases; unmatched junction nucleotides: 8. The CDR3 sequence is CASSVGGTGFGYTF. CDR3 DNA: TGCGCCAGCAGCGTAGGAGGGACAGGGTTTGGCTACACCTTC.

This chain joins TRBV7-2 and TRBJ2-3; D not certain. This CDR3 spans 14 amino acids. The V gene lost 1 base and the J gene lost 2 bases, with 7 bases spanning the gap. Germline V gene sequence: CDR1 SGHTA, CDR2 FQGNSA. CDR3: CASSLVRNTDTQYF. CDR3 in DNA: TGTGCCAGCAGCTTAGTCCGCAACACAGATACGCAGTATTTT.

V and J are TRBV27 and TRBJ2-7; weak D call: TRBD1 (5 bases). Deletions cut 8 bases from V and 2 bases from J, with 10 bases between. CDR1 and CDR2 from the germline V gene are MNHEY and SMNVEV (reference sequence). The CDR3 length is 12 residues. CDR3 DNA sequence: TGTGCCAGCGCAGACAGAACCTACGAGCAGTACTTC. It translates to CASADRTYEQYF.

The CDR3 here is CASSFPSALDTEAFF. CDR3 nucleotides: TGTGCCAGCAGCTTCCCCAGCGCCCTCGACACTGAAGCTTTCTTT. V is TRBV7-9 and J is TRBJ1-1, with D unclear. Trimming stripped 3 bases from V and 3 bases from J, with 14 bases between. Germline CDR1 is SEHNR and CDR2 is FQNEAQ (reference sequence). The CDR3 totals 15 residues.

The genes are TRBV21-1 and TRBJ2-1; the table calls TRBD1, which could not be checked here. TRBV21-1 represents a pseudogene. This CDR3 spans 17 amino acids. For the CDR3, the DNA is TGTGCCAGCAGCAAAGAAACTGGGACAGAGACATACAATGAGCAGTTCTTC. Residues: CASSKETGTETYNEQFF.

This chain uses TRBV19 with TRBJ1-1; 7 bases fit TRBD1. CDR1 is LNHDA and CDR2 is SQIVND in the germline V gene (reference sequence). The CDR3 extends over 13 amino acids. J gave up 3 bases and V 5 bases, and 3 bases lay outside the gene matches. CDR3: CASSADRDTEAFF. The CDR3 nucleotides are TGTGCCAGTAGTGCCGACAGGGACACTGAAGCTTTCTTT.

The genes are TRBV4-3 and TRBJ2-6; TRBD2 is a possible D gene (8 bases). This CDR3 is 18 amino acids long. Germline loops: CDR1 LGHNA, CDR2 YSLEER. V lost 1 base to trimming and J lost 0 bases, with 13 bases between them. CDR3 coding DNA: TGCGCCAGCAGCCAAGCGGGAGGGGACAGCTCTGGGGCCAACGTCCTGACTTTC. Encoded protein: CASSQAGGDSSGANVLTF.

This clone was seen a single time. The CDR3 DNA reads as TGTGCCAGCAGCTTCGCCGCGCTCCTAGCGGGAGGCTCCTACGAGCAGTACTTC. Translation gives CASSFAALLAGGSYEQYF. The J gene is TRBJ2-7, the V gene TRBV11-2, with TRBD2 matching 11 bases. The CDR3 has 18 residues. V was clipped by 3 bases and J by 0 bases; unmatched bases: 10. Germline CDR1 is SGHAT and CDR2 is FQNNGV.

This clone was counted only a few times. The V call is TRBV29-1, the J call TRBJ1-2; no definite D call. From germline, CDR1 is SQVTM and CDR2 ANQGSEA. V was pared by 1 base and J by 3 bases, with 12 bases between. The CDR3 extends over 14 amino acids. CDR3 protein: CSVEVHLTDYGYTF. The CDR3 nucleotides read TGCAGCGTTGAAGTTCATCTGACGGACTATGGCTACACCTTC.

V is TRBV4-2 and J is TRBJ1-2; 9 bases match TRBD1. The CDR3 runs 16 residues. The germline CDR1 and CDR2 sequences are LGHNA and YNFKEQ. V lost 0 bases to trimming and J lost 2 bases; unmatched junction nucleotides: 4. CDR3 residues: CASSQEGQGFNYGYTF. The CDR3 DNA reads TGTGCCAGCAGCCAAGAAGGACAGGGGTTCAACTATGGCTACACCTTC.

The chain links TRBV2 to TRBJ1-1, with no clear D. The CDR3 extends over 13 amino acids. V shed 6 bases and J shed 0 bases, with 8 bases lying between them. Germline CDR1 and CDR2: SNHLY and FYNNEI. This chain's CDR3 is CASRLQMNTEAFF. In DNA, the CDR3 is TGTGCCAGCAGATTACAGATGAACACTGAAGCTTTCTTT.

This chain links TRBV3-1 (or the pseudogene TRBV3-2) with TRBJ1-1; unclear D gene. Germline lookup yields CDR1 LGHDT and CDR2 YNNKEL (reference sequence). CDR3 length: 14 residues. V gave up 4 bases and J gave up 0 bases, with 9 bases separating them. Written as DNA, the CDR3 is TGTGCCAGCAGCCGTAGAGGAGTGAACACTGAAGCTTTCTTT. This encodes CASSRRGVNTEAFF.

The chain uses TRBV5-1 and TRBJ2-3; no clear D. The CDR3 is 13 amino acids. Trimming left V 0 bases short and J 6 bases short, with 8 bases between. CDR1 is SGHRS and CDR2 is YFSETQ in the germline V gene. The CDR3 sequence is CASSLEAADTQYF. The CDR3 nucleotides are TGCGCCAGCAGCTTGGAGGCGGCGGATACGCAGTATTTT.

This sequence joins TRBV5-1 and TRBJ2-5, with 16 bases matching TRBD2. The CDR3 sequence is 17 residues long. Germline V lookup: CDR1 SGHRS, CDR2 YFSETQ. Losses at the gene ends were 5 bases for V and 4 bases for J; bases not matched to a gene: 8. Written as DNA, the CDR3 is TGCGCCAGCAGTCCGCCGGGACTAGCGGGGGGGCCAGAGACCCAGTACTTC. Its protein is CASSPPGLAGGPETQYF.